Listed below are T cell receptor beta chains from one sample, sequenced in a study of cytomegalovirus exposure and HLA in healthy donors. This table comes from immunoSEQ multiplex PCR, and its TCRdb copy is limited to in-frame clones, with some not included. Of under 200,000 clones in the sample, around 76% were seen once. Material: PBMCs. The source is a girl between 10 and 17 years old in good health and CMV-seropositive. The CDR3 runs from the conserved cysteine through the conserved F or W. The order of the fields is J gene, D gene, V gene, clone size, CDR3 protein, CDR3 DNA. The D gene is left open where the match is weak. A clone size is listed for some rows: how often the clone was seen (once, few, many), or a class if it is expanded.

j_call: TRBJ1-2; d_call: NA; v_call: TRBV28; clone_size: NA; cdr3_aa: CASRTQTGGYTF; cdr3_nt: TGTGCCAGCAGGACACAGACAGGCGGCTACACCTTC
j_call: TRBJ2-6; d_call: NA; v_call: TRBV18; clone_size: NA; cdr3_aa: CASKSSGANVLTF; cdr3_nt: TGTGCCAGCAAGAGCTCTGGGGCCAACGTCCTGACTTTC
j_call: TRBJ1-1; d_call: NA; v_call: TRBV18; clone_size: NA; cdr3_aa: CASSPEPGGTEAFF; cdr3_nt: TGTGCCAGCTCACCTGAACCTGGGGGGACTGAAGCTTTCTTT
j_call: TRBJ2-3; d_call: NA; v_call: TRBV7-3; clone_size: NA; cdr3_aa: CASSSTGDTQYF; cdr3_nt: TGTGCCAGCAGCTCCACAGGGGATACGCAGTATTTT
j_call: TRBJ1-3; d_call: NA; v_call: TRBV27; clone_size: NA; cdr3_aa: CASSSGVWGNTIYF; cdr3_nt: TGTGCCAGCAGTTCAGGGGTGTGGGGAAACACCATATATTTT
j_call: TRBJ1-1; d_call: NA; v_call: TRBV7-9; clone_size: NA; cdr3_aa: CASSLVGRTYKAFF; cdr3_nt: TGTGCCAGCAGCTTAGTCGGTAGGACATACAAAGCTTTCTTT
j_call: TRBJ2-3; d_call: TRBD1; v_call: TRBV10-3; clone_size: once; cdr3_aa: CAISGTGSDTQYF; cdr3_nt: TGTGCCATCAGCGGGACAGGGTCAGATACGCAGTATTTT
j_call: TRBJ1-2; d_call: TRBD1; v_call: TRBV7-8; clone_size: NA; cdr3_aa: CASSLVQGVGYGYTF; cdr3_nt: TGTGCCAGCAGCTTAGTACAGGGGGTGGGCTATGGCTACACCTTC
j_call: TRBJ2-7; d_call: TRBD1; v_call: TRBV5-4; clone_size: NA; cdr3_aa: CASSHWDRVSEQYF; cdr3_nt: TGTGCCAGCAGCCATTGGGACAGGGTGAGCGAGCAGTACTTC
j_call: TRBJ1-2; d_call: NA; v_call: TRBV5-1; clone_size: NA; cdr3_aa: CASSLEGANYGYTF; cdr3_nt: TGCGCCAGCAGCTTGGAAGGGGCTAACTATGGCTACACCTTC
j_call: TRBJ2-5; d_call: TRBD2; v_call: TRBV27; clone_size: once; cdr3_aa: CASRYSGGRMDPQYF; cdr3_nt: TGTGCCAGCAGGTACAGCGGGGGGCGGATGGATCCCCAGTACTTC
j_call: TRBJ2-7; d_call: TRBD2; v_call: TRBV28; clone_size: NA; cdr3_aa: CASIGLAGSHYEQYF; cdr3_nt: TGTGCCAGCATCGGACTAGCGGGGTCCCATTACGAGCAGTACTTC
j_call: TRBJ2-1; d_call: NA; v_call: TRBV4-3; clone_size: NA; cdr3_aa: CASSQKRTSSYNEQFF; cdr3_nt: TGCGCCAGCAGCCAAAAGCGGACGAGCTCCTACAATGAGCAGTTCTTC
j_call: TRBJ1-1; d_call: NA; v_call: TRBV2; clone_size: NA; cdr3_aa: CASSNRQVMNTEAFF; cdr3_nt: TGTGCCAGCAGTAATCGACAGGTCATGAACACTGAAGCTTTCTTT
j_call: TRBJ2-7; d_call: TRBD1; v_call: TRBV7-9; clone_size: once; cdr3_aa: CASSSRAGGNYEQYF; cdr3_nt: TGTGCCAGCAGCTCCCGGGCAGGGGGAAACTACGAGCAGTACTTC
j_call: TRBJ1-2; d_call: NA; v_call: TRBV19; clone_size: NA; cdr3_aa: CASSINEAGVRYYGYTF; cdr3_nt: TGTGCCAGTAGTATTAACGAGGCCGGCGTTCGTTACTATGGCTACACCTTC
j_call: TRBJ2-2; d_call: NA; v_call: TRBV29-1; clone_size: NA; cdr3_aa: CSVEGVAPDSFNTGELFF; cdr3_nt: TGCAGCGTTGAAGGTGTGGCCCCGGACAGCTTTAACACCGGGGAGCTGTTTTTT
j_call: TRBJ2-1; d_call: TRBD2; v_call: TRBV2; clone_size: NA; cdr3_aa: CASSPGTSSYNEQFF; cdr3_nt: TGTGCCAGCAGTCCCGGGACTAGCTCCTACAATGAGCAGTTCTTC
j_call: TRBJ2-7; d_call: NA; v_call: TRBV28; clone_size: NA; cdr3_aa: CASSLAASSYEQYF; cdr3_nt: TGTGCCAGCAGTTTAGCGGCTAGCTCCTACGAGCAGTACTTC
j_call: TRBJ2-1; d_call: TRBD2; v_call: TRBV5-4; clone_size: few; cdr3_aa: CASSQLTSGGGSSYNEQFF; cdr3_nt: TGTGCCAGCAGCCAATTGACTAGCGGGGGGGGGAGCTCCTACAATGAGCAGTTCTTC
j_call: TRBJ2-5; d_call: NA; v_call: TRBV7-2; clone_size: NA; cdr3_aa: CASSFRSGETQYF; cdr3_nt: TGTGCCAGCAGCTTCCGGTCGGGAGAGACCCAGTACTTC
j_call: TRBJ1-1; d_call: NA; v_call: TRBV7-8; clone_size: NA; cdr3_aa: CASTFGGVEAFF; cdr3_nt: TGTGCCAGTACCTTCGGGGGGGTTGAAGCTTTCTTT
j_call: TRBJ1-2; d_call: TRBD1; v_call: TRBV30; clone_size: NA; cdr3_aa: CAGSTGEGRGYTF; cdr3_nt: TGTGCCGGATCGACAGGGGAGGGTAGGGGCTACACCTTC
j_call: TRBJ2-7; d_call: NA; v_call: TRBV4-1; clone_size: NA; cdr3_aa: CASSLGLDRPSYEQYF; cdr3_nt: TGCGCCAGCAGCCTTGGACTGGATAGACCATCGTACGAGCAGTACTTC
j_call: TRBJ2-1; d_call: NA; v_call: TRBV5-1; clone_size: NA; cdr3_aa: CASSWDFASYNEQFF; cdr3_nt: TGCGCCAGCAGCTGGGACTTCGCCTCCTACAATGAGCAGTTCTTC
j_call: TRBJ2-7; d_call: NA; v_call: TRBV20-1; clone_size: NA; cdr3_aa: CSVFPAYEQYF; cdr3_nt: TGCAGTGTGTTCCCCGCCTACGAGCAGTACTTC
j_call: TRBJ2-5; d_call: NA; v_call: TRBV19; clone_size: NA; cdr3_aa: CASSIRETQYF; cdr3_nt: TGTGCCAGTAGTATCCGAGAGACCCAGTACTTC
j_call: TRBJ2-1; d_call: TRBD1; v_call: TRBV7-2; clone_size: few; cdr3_aa: CASSSGTGGGDEQFF; cdr3_nt: TGTGCCAGCAGCTCAGGGACAGGGGGCGGGGATGAGCAGTTCTTC
j_call: TRBJ2-1; d_call: NA; v_call: TRBV11-2; clone_size: NA; cdr3_aa: CASSFGSGYYNEQFF; cdr3_nt: TGTGCCAGCAGCTTTGGGTCGGGTTACTACAATGAGCAGTTCTTC
j_call: TRBJ1-2; d_call: NA; v_call: TRBV11-1; clone_size: NA; cdr3_aa: CASSLSESNYGYTF; cdr3_nt: TGTGCCAGCAGCTTATCAGAATCTAACTATGGCTACACCTTC
j_call: TRBJ1-2; d_call: TRBD1; v_call: TRBV6-5; clone_size: NA; cdr3_aa: CASSWTGEGGYTF; cdr3_nt: TGTGCCAGCAGTTGGACAGGGGAGGGCGGCTACACCTTC